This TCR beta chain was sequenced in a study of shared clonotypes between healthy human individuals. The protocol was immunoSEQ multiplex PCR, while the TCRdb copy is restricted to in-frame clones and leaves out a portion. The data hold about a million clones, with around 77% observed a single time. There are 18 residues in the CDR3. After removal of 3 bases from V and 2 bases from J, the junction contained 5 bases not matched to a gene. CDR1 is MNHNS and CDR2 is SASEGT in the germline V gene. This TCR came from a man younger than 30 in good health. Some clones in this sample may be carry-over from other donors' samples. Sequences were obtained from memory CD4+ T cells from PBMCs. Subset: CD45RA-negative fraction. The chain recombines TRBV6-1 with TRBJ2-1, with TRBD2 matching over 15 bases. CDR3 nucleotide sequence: TGTGCCAGCAGTGATAATGGACTAGCGGGAGGGCCCTACAATGAGCAGTTCTTC. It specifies CASSDNGLAGGPYNEQFF.